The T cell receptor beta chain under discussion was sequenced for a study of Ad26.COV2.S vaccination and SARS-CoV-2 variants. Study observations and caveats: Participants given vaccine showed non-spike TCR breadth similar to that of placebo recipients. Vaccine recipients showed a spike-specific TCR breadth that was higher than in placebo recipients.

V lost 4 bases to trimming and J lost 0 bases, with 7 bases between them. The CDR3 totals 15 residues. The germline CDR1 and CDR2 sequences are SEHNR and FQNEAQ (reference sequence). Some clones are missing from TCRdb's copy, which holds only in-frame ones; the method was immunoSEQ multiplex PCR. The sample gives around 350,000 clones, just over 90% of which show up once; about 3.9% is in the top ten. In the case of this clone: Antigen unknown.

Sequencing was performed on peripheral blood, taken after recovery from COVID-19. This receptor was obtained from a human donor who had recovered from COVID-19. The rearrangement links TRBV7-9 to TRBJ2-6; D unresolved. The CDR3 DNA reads TGTGCCAGCAGCTGGGTCCTCTCTGGGGCCAACGTCCTGACTTTC. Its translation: CASSWVLSGANVLTF.